Included here is one TCR beta chain sequence, with context. Its specificity is unknown. Described time point: blood 2 weeks post-SBRT. Treatment described: 15 Gy SBRT to primary tumor, nephrectomy 4 weeks later. Serial blood draws occurred at baseline and 2 and 4 weeks post-SBRT. The assay was immunoSEQ multiplex PCR, and TCRdb's table has in-frame clones only and misses some. The sample carries fewer than 55,000 clones, 75% to 85% recorded once. The germline V gene encodes CDR1 SGHVS and CDR2 FQNEAQ. V shed 2 bases and J shed 3 bases, with 14 bases lying between them. The length of the CDR3 is 16 residues. The sample originates from a study of radiation and T cells in renal cell carcinoma. Study as a whole: Nephrectomy followed 15 Gy stereotactic body radiation by 4 weeks. Regarding the study as a whole: In blood, top tumor clones expanded by 2 weeks, shrinking by 4.

The V and J genes are TRBV7-8 and TRBJ1-5, with D perhaps matching TRBD1 (5 bases). Sequenced here: blood, sampled from a patient whose treatment included radiotherapy and nephrectomy. This receptor was obtained from a woman in her 70s with renal cell carcinoma. The CDR3 region is CASSLRPGGINQPQHF. The CDR3 region has the DNA TGTGCCAGCAGCTTACGCCCTGGGGGAATCAATCAGCCCCAGCATTTT. Full variable domain (outside the CDR3, taken from reference TRBV7-8 and TRBJ1-5): GAGVSQSPRYKVAKRGQDVALRCDPISGHVSLFWYQQALGQGPEFLTYFQNEAQLDKSGLPSDRFFAERPEGSVSTLKIQRTQQEDSAVYLCASSLRPGGINQPQHFGDGTRLSIL.